This paragraph covers one T cell receptor (beta chain) sequence. The junction had 22 bases not matched to a gene; V was cut back by 8 bases and J by 4 bases. The CDR3 sequence is 19 residues long. Germline-derived CDR1 and CDR2 are LNHDA and SQIVND (reference sequence). Per the study methods: Nucleated cell number was recorded as an estimate derived from reference gene primer amplification. Assay: immunoSEQ multiplex PCR; the TCRdb copy retains only in-frame clones and omits some. The DNA was the basis for D and trimming; V, J and clone size are from that table. The data show 200,000 to 250,000 clones, with approximately 87% seen just once and 3% to 3.5% held by the top ten. This entry belongs to a study of blood T cell repertoires in COVID-19. Study context: Two negative PCRs, clearance, or symptom resolution were required of recovered Cohort 3 donors. Samples taken during acute and convalescent COVID-19 were collected in the United States, Italy and Spain.

This clonotype originated in a woman between 45 and 65 years old in a cohort exposed to, infected with or recovered from COVID-19 (not recorded which). The sequenced sample was PBMCs or T cells enriched from blood (not recorded which). V and J are TRBV19 and TRBJ2-1; 8 bases map to TRBD2. The CDR3 sequence: CASYPSGGRFLAGYNEQFF. Here the CDR3 DNA reads TGTGCCAGTTACCCATCGGGAGGGAGGTTTTTAGCGGGGTACAATGAGCAGTTCTTC.